Sequencing of this T cell receptor (beta chain) was carried out in a study of blood T cell repertoires in COVID-19. As for the study in general: Material from acute and convalescent COVID-19 was sourced from the United States, Italy and Spain. The cDNA or gDNA used as material had been derived from T cells, B-cell-depleted T cells, or PBMCs.

With respect to this clone: An end of the junction does not agree with germline; a read error may underlie this.

The table came from immunoSEQ multiplex PCR; TCRdb's copy has only in-frame clones and leaves some out. The sample contains some 520,000 clones, approximately 92% of which appear only once. A Seattle source enrolled patients during active infection and followed them longitudinally. The CDR3 is made up of 17 amino acids. The V gene's germline CDR1 is SGHKS and CDR2 YYEKEE (reference sequence). The TCR sequence derives from a man between 18 and 35 years old with COVID-19, enrolled during active disease. The chain carries TRBV5-5 and TRBJ1-6; weak D call: TRBD1 (6 bases). Sequenced: peripheral blood. CDR3 DNA: TGTGCCAGCAGCTCCAGCAGGGACACGAGGAATAACTCACCCCTCCACTTT. Its translation is CASSSSRDTRNNSPLHF.